The T cell receptor beta chain described here comes from a study of patients and donors after allogeneic stem cell transplantation. This CDR3 has 14 residues. Germline values: CDR1 SGHVS, CDR2 FQNEAQ. A word on this clonotype: The germline gene is not matched at one end of the junction; a read error may be the cause.

TCRdb itself ran the RT-PCR reads through MiXCR, one entry per CDR3 protein. Of hundreds of thousands of distinct CDR3 sequences in the sample, 16% were seen once. The TCR was taken from a human donor who was either an allogeneic HSCT recipient or a stem cell or donor lymphocyte infusion donor (not recorded which). It is not recorded whose cells these are; they may come from a transplant donor. Sequenced: blood, either unsorted or a sorted T cell fraction (not recorded which). The V gene is TRBV7-8, the J gene TRBJ2-7; TRBD2 might be the D (5 bases). This CDR3 reads CANSSSGISYEQYF. The DNA of the CDR3 is TGTGCCAACAGCTCCTCCGGGATCTCCTACGAGCAGTACTTC.